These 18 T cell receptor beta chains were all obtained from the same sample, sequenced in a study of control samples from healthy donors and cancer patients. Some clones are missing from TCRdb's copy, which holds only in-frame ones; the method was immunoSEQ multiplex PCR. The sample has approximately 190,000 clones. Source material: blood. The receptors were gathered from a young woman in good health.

CDR3 sequence reads: CASSVVPDREEEKLFF. CDR3 DNA sequence: TGTGCCAGCAGCGTAGTCCCGGACAGGGAGGAAGAAAAACTGTTTTTT. The rearrangement links TRBV9 to TRBJ1-4; 8 positions agree with TRBD1. The J segment lost 8 bases and the V segment lost 0 bases, leaving 9 bases of the junction unmatched. CDR1 and CDR2 from the germline V gene are SGDLS and YYNGEE. The CDR3 spans 16 residues.

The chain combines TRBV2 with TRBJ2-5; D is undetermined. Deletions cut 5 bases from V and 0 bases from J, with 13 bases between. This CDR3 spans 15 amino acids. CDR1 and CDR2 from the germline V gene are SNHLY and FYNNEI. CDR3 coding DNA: TGTGCCAGCAGTAAAGATCCTTTGTACCAAGAGACCCAGTACTTC. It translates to CASSKDPLYQETQYF.

As DNA, the CDR3 is TGTGCCAGCAGCTCGGACAGGAAAAACAATGAGCAGTTCTTC. This translates into CASSSDRKNNEQFF. The V call is TRBV7-9, the J call TRBJ2-1; 7 bases match TRBD1. The CDR3 runs to 14 residues. V was clipped by 4 bases and J by 5 bases; unmatched bases: 5. Germline lookup yields CDR1 SEHNR and CDR2 FQNEAQ (reference sequence).

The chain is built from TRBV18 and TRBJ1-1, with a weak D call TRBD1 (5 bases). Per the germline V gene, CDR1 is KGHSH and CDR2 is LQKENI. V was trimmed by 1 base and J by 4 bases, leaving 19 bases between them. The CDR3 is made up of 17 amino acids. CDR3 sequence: CASSPHVQGGEGTEAFF. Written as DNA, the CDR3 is TGTGCCAGCTCACCACATGTTCAGGGAGGTGAGGGCACTGAAGCTTTCTTT.

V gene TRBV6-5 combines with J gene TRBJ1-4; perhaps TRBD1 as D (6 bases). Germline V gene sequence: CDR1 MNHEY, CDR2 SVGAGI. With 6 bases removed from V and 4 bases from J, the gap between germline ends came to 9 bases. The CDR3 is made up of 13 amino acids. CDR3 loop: CASRRTVNEKLFF. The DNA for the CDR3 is TGTGCCAGCAGGAGGACAGTTAATGAAAAACTGTTTTTT.

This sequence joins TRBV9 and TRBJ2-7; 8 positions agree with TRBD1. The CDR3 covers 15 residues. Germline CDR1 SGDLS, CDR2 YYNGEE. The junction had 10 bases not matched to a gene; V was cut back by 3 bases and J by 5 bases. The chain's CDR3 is CASSALRDRPHEQYF. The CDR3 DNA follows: TGTGCCAGCAGCGCTCTCCGGGACAGGCCCCACGAGCAGTACTTC.

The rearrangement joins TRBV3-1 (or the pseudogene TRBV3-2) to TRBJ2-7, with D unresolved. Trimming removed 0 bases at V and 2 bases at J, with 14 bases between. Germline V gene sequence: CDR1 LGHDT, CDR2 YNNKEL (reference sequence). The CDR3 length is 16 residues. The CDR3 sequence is CASSQDLRHRTYEQYF. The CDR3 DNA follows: TGTGCCAGCAGCCAAGATCTGAGACACCGAACCTACGAGCAGTACTTC.

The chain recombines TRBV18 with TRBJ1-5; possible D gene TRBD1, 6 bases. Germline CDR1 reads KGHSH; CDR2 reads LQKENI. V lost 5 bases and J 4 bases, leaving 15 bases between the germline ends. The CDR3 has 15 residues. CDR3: CASSYTGQGNQPQHF. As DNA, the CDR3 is TGTGCCAGCTCATACACAGGGCAAGGGAATCAGCCCCAGCATTTT.

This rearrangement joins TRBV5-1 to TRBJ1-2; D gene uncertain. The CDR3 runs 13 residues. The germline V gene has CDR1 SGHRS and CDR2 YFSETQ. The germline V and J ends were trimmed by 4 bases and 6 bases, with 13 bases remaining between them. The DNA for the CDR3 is TGCGCCAGCAGCGGAAGCGATTTTAATGGCTACACCTTC. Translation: CASSGSDFNGYTF.

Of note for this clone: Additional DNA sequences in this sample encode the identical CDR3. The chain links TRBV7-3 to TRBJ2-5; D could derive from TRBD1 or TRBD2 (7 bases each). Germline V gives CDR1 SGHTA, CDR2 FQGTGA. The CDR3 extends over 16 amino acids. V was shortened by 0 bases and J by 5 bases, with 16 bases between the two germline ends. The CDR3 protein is CASSLTGGGQWETQYF. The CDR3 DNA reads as TGTGCCAGCAGCTTAACGGGGGGGGGACAGTGGGAGACCCAGTACTTC.

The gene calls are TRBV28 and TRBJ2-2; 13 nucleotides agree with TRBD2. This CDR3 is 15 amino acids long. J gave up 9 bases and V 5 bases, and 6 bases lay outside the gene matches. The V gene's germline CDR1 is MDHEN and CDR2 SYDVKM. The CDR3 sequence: CASSPGLAGAWELFF. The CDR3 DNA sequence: TGTGCCAGCAGTCCCGGACTAGCGGGGGCCTGGGAGCTGTTTTTT.

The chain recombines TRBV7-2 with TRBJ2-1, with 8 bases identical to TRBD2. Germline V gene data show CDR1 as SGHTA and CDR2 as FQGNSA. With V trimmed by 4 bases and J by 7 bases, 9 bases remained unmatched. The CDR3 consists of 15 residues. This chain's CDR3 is CASSSHRGTRNEQFF. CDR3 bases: TGTGCCAGCAGCTCCCACCGCGGGACTAGAAATGAGCAGTTCTTC.

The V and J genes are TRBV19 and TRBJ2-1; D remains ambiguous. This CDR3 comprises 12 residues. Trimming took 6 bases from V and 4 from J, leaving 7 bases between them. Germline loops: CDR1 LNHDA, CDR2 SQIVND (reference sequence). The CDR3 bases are TGTGCCAGTAGGGAACCTTACAATGAGCAGTTCTTC. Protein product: CASREPYNEQFF.

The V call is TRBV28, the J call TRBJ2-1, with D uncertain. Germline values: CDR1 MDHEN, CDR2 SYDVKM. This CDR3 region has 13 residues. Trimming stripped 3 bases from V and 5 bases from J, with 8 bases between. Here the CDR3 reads CASSFPDHNEQFF. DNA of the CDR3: TGTGCCAGCAGTTTTCCGGACCACAATGAGCAGTTCTTC.

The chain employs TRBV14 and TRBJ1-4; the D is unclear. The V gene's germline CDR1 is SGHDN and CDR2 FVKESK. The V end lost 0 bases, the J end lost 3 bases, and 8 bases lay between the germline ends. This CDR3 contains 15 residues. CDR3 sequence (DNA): TGTGCCAGCAGCCAAGATCTAGGTTCTAATGAAAAACTGTTTTTT. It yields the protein CASSQDLGSNEKLFF.

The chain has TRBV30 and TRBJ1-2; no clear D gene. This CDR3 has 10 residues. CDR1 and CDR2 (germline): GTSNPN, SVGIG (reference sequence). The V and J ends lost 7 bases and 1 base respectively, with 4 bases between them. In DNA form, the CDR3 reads TGTGCCTCAGATAACTATGGCTACACCTTC. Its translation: CASDNYGYTF.

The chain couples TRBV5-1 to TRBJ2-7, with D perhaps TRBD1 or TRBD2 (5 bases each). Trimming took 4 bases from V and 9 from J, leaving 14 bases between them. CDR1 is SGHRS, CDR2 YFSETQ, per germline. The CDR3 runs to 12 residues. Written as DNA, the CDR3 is TGCGCCAGCAGCCGACTGGGGGAGTGGCAGTACTTC. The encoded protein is CASSRLGEWQYF. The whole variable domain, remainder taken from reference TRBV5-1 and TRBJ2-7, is KAGVTQTPRYLIKTRGQQVTLSCSPISGHRSVSWYQQTPGQGLQFLFEYFSETQRNKGNFPGRFSGRQFSNSRSEMNVSTLELGDSALYLCASSRLGEWQYFGPGTRLTVT.

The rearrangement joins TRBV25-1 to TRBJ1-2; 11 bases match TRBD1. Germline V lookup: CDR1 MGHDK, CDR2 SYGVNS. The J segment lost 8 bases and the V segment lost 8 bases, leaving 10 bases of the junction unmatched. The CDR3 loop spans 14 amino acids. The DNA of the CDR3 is TGTGCCAGCGAGCCGGGGACAGGGGGTTGGGGCTACACCTTC. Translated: CASEPGTGGWGYTF.